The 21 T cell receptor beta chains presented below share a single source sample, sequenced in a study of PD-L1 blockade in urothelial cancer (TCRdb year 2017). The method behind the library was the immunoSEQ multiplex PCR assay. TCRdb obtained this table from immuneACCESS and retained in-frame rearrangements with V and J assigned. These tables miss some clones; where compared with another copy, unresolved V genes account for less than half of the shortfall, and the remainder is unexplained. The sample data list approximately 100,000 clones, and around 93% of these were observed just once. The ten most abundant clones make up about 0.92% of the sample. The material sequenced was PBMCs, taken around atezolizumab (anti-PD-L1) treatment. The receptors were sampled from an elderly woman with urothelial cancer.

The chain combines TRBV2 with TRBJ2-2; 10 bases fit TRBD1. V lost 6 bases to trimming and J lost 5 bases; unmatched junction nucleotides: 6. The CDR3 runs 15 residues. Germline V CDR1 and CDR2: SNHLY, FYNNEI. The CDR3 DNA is TGTGCCAGCAGGGTAGACAGGGGGCGAACCGGGGAGCTGTTTTTT. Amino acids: CASRVDRGRTGELFF.

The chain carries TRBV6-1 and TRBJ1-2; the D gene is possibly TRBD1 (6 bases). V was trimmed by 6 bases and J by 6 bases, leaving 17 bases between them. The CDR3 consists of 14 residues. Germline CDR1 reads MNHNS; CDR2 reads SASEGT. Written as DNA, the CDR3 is TGTGCCAGCAGCGACAGGCCAGTCGTCCATGGCTACACCTTC. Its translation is CASSDRPVVHGYTF.

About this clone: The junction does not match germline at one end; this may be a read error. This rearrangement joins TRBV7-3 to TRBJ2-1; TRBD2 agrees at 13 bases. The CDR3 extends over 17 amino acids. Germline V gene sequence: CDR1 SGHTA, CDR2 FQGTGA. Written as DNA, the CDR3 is TGTGCTAGCAGCCAGCCGGGACTAGCGGGATCCTACAATGAGCAGTTCTTC. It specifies CASSQPGLAGSYNEQFF.

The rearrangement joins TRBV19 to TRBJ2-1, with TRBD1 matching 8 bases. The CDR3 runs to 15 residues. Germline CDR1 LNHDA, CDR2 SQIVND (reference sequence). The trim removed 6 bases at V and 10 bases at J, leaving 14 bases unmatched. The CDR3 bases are TGTGCCAGTAGGAAACGACAGGGGCCTGTGGTGGAGCAGTTCTTC. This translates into CASRKRQGPVVEQFF.

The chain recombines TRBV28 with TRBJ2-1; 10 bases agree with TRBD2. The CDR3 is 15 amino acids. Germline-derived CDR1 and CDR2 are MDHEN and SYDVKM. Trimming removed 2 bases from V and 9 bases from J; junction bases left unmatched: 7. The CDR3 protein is CASSLTAGGPGEQFF. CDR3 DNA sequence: TGTGCCAGCAGTTTAACAGCGGGAGGGCCGGGTGAGCAGTTCTTC.

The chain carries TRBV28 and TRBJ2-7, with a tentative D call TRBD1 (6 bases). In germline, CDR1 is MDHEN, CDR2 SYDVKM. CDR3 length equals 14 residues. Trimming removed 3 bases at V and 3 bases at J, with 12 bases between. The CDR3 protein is CASSFSTGFYEQYF. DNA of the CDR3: TGTGCCAGCAGTTTTTCGACAGGCTTCTACGAGCAGTACTTC.

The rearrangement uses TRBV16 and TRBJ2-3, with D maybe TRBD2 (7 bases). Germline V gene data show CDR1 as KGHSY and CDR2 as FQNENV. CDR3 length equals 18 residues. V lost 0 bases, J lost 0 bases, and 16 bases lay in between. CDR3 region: CASSQSGASGPSTDTQYF. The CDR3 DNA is TGTGCCAGCAGCCAATCGGGGGCTAGCGGCCCTAGCACAGATACGCAGTATTTT.

CDR3 DNA: TGCAGCGTTGGTCCCAGACTGGCTAAACGGGGTGAGCAGTTCTTC. Amino acids: CSVGPRLAKRGEQFF. V is TRBV29-1 and J is TRBJ2-1, with a tentative D call TRBD2 (5 bases). The CDR3 covers 15 residues. The V end lost 4 bases, the J end lost 9 bases, and 22 bases lay between the germline ends. CDR1 and CDR2 (germline): SQVTM, ANQGSEA.

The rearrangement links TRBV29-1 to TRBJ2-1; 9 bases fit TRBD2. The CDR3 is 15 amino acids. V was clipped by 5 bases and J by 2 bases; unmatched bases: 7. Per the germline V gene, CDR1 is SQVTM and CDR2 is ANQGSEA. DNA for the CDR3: TGCAGCGTTAGCGGGAGGCCCCCTACCTACAATGAGCAGTTCTTC. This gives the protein CSVSGRPPTYNEQFF.

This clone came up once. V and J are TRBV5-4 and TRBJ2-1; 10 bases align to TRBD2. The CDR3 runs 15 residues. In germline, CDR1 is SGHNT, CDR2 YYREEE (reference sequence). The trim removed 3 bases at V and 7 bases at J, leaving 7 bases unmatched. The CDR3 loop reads CASSSGTSVPNEQFF. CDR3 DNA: TGTGCCAGCAGCTCCGGGACTAGCGTACCGAATGAGCAGTTCTTC.

CDR3 loop: CASSSEQGSEGLAPYEQYF. CDR3 in DNA: TGTGCCAGCAGTTCTGAACAGGGGAGTGAGGGACTAGCGCCTTACGAGCAGTACTTC. The chain carries TRBV5-4 and TRBJ2-7, with 10 bases aligning to TRBD2. This CDR3 comprises 19 residues. V shed 5 bases and J 4 bases; nucleotides not matched to a gene: 21. The germline V gene has CDR1 SGHNT and CDR2 YYREEE (reference sequence).

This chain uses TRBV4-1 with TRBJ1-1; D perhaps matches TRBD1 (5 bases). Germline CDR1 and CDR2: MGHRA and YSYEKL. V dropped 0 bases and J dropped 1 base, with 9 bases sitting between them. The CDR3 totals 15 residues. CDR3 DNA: TGCGCCAGCAGCCAAGATGGCAGGGAGAACACTGAAGCTTTCTTT. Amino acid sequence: CASSQDGRENTEAFF.

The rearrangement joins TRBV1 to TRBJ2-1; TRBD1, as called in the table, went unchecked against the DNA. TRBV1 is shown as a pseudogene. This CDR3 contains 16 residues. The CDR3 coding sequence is TGCACCAGCAGCCCTCGAGGCAGGGAATTTTACAATGAGCAGTTCTTC. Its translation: CTSSPRGREFYNEQFF.

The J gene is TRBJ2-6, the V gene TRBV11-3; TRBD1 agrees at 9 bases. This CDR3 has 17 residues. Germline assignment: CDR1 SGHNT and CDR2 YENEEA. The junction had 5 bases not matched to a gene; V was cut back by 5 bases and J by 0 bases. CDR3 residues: CASSPGTGSSGANVLTF. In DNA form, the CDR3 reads TGTGCCAGCAGCCCCGGGACAGGGAGCTCTGGGGCCAACGTCCTGACTTTC.

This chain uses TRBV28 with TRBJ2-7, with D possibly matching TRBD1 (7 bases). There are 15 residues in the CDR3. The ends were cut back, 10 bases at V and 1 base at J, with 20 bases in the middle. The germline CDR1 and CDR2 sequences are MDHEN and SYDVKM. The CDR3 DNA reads TGTGCCATCGGGGGAGGACAGGACCTATCCTACGAGCAGTACTTC. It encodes CAIGGGQDLSYEQYF.

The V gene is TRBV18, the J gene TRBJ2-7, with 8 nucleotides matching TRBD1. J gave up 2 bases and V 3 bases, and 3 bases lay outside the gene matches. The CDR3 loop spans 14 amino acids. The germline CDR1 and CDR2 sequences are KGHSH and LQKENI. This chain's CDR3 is CASSPDRVTYEQYF. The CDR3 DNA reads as TGTGCCAGCTCACCGGACAGGGTCACCTACGAGCAGTACTTC.

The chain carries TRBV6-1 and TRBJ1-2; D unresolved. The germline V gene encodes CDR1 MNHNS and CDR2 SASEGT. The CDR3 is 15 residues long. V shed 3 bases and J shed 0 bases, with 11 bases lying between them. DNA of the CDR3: TGTGCCAGCAGTGATGAATGGCCAACTAACTATGGCTACACCTTC. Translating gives CASSDEWPTNYGYTF.

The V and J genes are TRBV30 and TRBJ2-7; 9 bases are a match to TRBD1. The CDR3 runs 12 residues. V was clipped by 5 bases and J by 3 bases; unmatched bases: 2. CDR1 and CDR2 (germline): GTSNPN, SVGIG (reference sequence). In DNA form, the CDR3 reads TGTGCCTGGGGGGACAGGGACTACGAGCAGTACTTC. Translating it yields CAWGDRDYEQYF.

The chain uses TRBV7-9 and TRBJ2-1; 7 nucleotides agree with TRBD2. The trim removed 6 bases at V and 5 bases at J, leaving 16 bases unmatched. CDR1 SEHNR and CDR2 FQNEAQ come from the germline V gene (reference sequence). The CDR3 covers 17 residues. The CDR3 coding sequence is TGTGCCAGCAGTCCTGCAAAGCGGGGTCAGAGAAACAATGAGCAGTTCTTC. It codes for CASSPAKRGQRNNEQFF.

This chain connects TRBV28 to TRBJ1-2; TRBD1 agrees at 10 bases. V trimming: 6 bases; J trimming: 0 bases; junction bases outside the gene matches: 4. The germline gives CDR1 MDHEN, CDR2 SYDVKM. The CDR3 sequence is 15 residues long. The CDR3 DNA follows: TGTGCCAGCAGGCGACAGGGGGCCTCTAACTATGGCTACACCTTC. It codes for CASRRQGASNYGYTF.

CDR3 nucleotides: TGTGCCAGCAGCGTAGAAGCGAGGAGCTATGGCTACACCTTC. Translated: CASSVEARSYGYTF. The V and J genes are TRBV9 and TRBJ1-2; D gene unclear. Trimming shortened V by 0 bases and J by 4 bases, and 10 bases separated the two germline ends. The CDR3 totals 14 residues. CDR1 is SGDLS, CDR2 YYNGEE, per germline.